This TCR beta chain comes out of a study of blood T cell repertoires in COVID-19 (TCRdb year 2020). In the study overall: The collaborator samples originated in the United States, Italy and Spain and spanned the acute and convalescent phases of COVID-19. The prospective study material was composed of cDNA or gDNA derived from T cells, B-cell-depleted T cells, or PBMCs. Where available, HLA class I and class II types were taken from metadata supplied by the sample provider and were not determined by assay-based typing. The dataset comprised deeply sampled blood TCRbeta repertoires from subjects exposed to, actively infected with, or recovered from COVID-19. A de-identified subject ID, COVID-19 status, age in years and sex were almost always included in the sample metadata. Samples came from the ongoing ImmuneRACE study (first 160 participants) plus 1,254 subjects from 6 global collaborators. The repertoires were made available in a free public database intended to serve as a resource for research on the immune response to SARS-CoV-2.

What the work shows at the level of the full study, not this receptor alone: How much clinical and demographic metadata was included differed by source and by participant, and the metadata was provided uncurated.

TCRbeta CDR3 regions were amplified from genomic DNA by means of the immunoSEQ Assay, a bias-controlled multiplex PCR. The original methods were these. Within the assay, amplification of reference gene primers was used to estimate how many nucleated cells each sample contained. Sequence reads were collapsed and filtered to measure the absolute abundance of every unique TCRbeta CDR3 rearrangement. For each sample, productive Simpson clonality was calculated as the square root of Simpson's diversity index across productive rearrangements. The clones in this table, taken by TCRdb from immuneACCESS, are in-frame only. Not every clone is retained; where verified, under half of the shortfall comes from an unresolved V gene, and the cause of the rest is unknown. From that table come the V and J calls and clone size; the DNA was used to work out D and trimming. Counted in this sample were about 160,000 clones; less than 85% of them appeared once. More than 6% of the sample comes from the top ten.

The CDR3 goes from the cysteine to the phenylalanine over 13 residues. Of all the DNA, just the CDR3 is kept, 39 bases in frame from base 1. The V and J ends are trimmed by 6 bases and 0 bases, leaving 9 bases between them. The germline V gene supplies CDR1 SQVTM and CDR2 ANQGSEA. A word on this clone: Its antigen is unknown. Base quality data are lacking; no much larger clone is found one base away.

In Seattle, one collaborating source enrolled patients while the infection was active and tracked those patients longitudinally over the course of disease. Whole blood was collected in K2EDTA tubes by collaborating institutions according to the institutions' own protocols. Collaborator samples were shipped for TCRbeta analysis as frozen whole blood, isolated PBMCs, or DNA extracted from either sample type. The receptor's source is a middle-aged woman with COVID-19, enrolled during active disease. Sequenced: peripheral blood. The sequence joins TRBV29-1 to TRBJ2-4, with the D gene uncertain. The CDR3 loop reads CSVSLLAKNIQYF. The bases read TGCAGCGTCTCCCTTCTAGCCAAAAACATTCAGTACTTC. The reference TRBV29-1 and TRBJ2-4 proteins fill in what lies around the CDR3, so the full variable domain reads SAVISQKPSRDICQRGTSLTIQCQVDSQVTMMFWYRQQPGQSLTLIATANQGSEATYESGFVIDKFPISRPNLTFSTLTVSNMSPEDSSIYLCSVSLLAKNIQYFGAGTRLSVL.